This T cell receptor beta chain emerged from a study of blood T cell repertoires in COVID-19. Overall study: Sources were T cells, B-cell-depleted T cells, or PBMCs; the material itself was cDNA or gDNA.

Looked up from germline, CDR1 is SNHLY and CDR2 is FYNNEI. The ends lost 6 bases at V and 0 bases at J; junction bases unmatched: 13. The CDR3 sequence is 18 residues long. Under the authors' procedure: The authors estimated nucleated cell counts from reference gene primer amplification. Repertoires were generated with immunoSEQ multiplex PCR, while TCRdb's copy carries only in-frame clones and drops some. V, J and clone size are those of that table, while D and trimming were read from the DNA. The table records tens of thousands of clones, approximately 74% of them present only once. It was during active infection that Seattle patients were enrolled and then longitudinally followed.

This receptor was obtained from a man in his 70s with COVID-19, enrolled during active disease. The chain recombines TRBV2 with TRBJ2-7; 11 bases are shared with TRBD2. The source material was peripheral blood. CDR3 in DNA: TGTGCCAGCAGACCCGGACTAGCGGGCCCAATTTCCTCCTACGAGCAGTACTTC. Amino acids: CASRPGLAGPISSYEQYF.